The sequence of this T cell receptor beta chain was determined in a study of vaccination and CD4 T cells after COVID-19. Study-wide context: Overlapping spike peptides from SARS-CoV-2, HCoV-NL63, HCoV-OC43 and HCoV-229E served to stimulate the cells.

There are a few counts of this clonotype. The antigen is not known. Germline V gene data show CDR1 as DFQATT and CDR2 as SNEGSKA (reference sequence). CDR3 length: 11 residues. With 7 bases removed from V and 4 bases from J, the gap between germline ends came to 9 bases. With the Oncomine TCR Beta short-read assay, DNA from cultured CD4+ T cells was sequenced. A single record per CDR3 protein comes from TCRdb applying MiXCR to the PCR reads. This repertoire shows around 10,000 distinct CDR3 sequences, just over 55% found once; its top ten account for 30% to 35%. Documented treatment: approximately 9-day PBMC culture with coronavirus spike peptide pools or control peptides (ViraFEST assay). The study, taken as a whole, reports: In convalescent patients, a median roughly 90% of post-vaccine SARS-CoV-2-reactive clones appeared only after vaccination.

The clonotype was recovered from a human donor who had recovered from COVID-19. The sequencing sample was made of CD4+ T cells from blood, cultured in vitro. The rearrangement links TRBV20-1 to TRBJ2-3; D may match TRBD1 or TRBD2 (5 bases each). As DNA, the CDR3 is TGCAGTGGGGGGACCCCAGATACGCAGTATTTT. Protein: CSGGTPDTQYF.